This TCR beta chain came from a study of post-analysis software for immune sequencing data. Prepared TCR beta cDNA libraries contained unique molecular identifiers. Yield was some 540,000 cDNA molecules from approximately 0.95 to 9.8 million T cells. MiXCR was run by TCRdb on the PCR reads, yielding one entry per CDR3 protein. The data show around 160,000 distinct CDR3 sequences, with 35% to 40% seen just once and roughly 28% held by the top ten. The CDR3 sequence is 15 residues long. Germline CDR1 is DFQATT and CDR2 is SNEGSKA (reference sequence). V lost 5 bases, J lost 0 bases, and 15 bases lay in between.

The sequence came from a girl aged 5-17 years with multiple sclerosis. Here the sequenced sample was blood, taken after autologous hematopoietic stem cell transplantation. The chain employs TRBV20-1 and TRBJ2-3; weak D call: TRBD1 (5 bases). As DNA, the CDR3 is TGCAGTGCTGATGACAGCGATCGCAGCACAGATACGCAGTATTTT. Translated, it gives CSADDSDRSTDTQYF.